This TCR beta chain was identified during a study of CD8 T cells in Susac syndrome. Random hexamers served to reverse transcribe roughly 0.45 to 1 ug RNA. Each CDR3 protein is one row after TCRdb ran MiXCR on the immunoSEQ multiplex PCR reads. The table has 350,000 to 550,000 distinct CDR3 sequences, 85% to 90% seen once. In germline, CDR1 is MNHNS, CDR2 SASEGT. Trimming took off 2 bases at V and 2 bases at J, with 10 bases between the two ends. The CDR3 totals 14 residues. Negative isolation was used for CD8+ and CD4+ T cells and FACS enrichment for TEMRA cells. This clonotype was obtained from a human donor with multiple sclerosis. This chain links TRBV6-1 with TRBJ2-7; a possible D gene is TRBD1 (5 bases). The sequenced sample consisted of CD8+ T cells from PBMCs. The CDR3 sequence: CASSEQTGAYEQYF. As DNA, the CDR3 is TGTGCCAGCAGTGAACAAACAGGAGCCTACGAGCAGTACTTC.